These 28 T cell receptor beta chains were all obtained from the same sample, sequenced in a study of post-analysis software for immune sequencing data (dated by TCRdb to the mid-2010s). Here is what the overall study found, with its caveats: Significantly higher frequencies in patients than in controls were found for a few TRBV segments, including TRBV5-6, TRBV5-1 and TRBV20-1.

No antigen is known for these receptors. Preparation of the library involved PCR. The sample was run on an Illumina HiSeq 2500. To reduce PCR and sequencing biases, unique molecular identifiers were built into the TCR beta cDNA libraries. In-frame beta chains were kept once TCRdb had trimmed the public reads at Q25 with fastp and called clones with MiXCR. Records with the same CDR3 protein are collapsed into one entry carrying the most frequent genes and DNA. For this sample the table gives 400,000 to 500,000 distinct CDR3 sequences, of which more than 30% were detected only once. The top ten clones comprise 7.5% to 8.5% of the sample. The source material was blood. The receptors here all came from a girl aged 2-15 years with multiple sclerosis.

This clonotype was found a few times. The chain combines TRBV7-9 with TRBJ2-1, with 9 bases that match TRBD1. Trimming cost V 5 bases and J 10 bases; bases outside gene matches: 12. Germline CDR1 reads SEHNR; CDR2 reads FQNEAQ (reference sequence). The CDR3 contains 15 residues. The CDR3 DNA follows: TGTGCCAGCAGCAACCGGGACAGGGTGGTATGGGAGCAGTTCTTC. Translated: CASSNRDRVVWEQFF.

This clonotype was observed a handful of times. The chain recombines TRBV4-1 with TRBJ2-1; TRBD2 matches at 11 bases. The CDR3 sequence is 16 residues long. Trimming cost V 4 bases and J 3 bases; bases outside gene matches: 5. Germline V gives CDR1 MGHRA, CDR2 YSYEKL. This CDR3 is CASSRALAGDYNEQFF. The CDR3 DNA sequence: TGCGCCAGCAGCCGTGCACTAGCGGGGGACTACAATGAGCAGTTCTTC.

This clonotype was counted between two and nine times. V usage is TRBV4-2 and J usage is TRBJ2-3; no clear D. Trimming removed 0 bases at V and 2 bases at J, with 15 bases between. Germline lookup yields CDR1 LGHNA and CDR2 YNFKEQ. The length of the CDR3 is 17 residues. Here the CDR3 DNA reads TGTGCCAGCAGCCAAGAAACGACTCAAAGGGACACAGATACGCAGTATTTT. It codes for CASSQETTQRDTDTQYF.

The chain is built from TRBV25-1 and TRBJ1-4, with a weak D call TRBD1 (6 bases). V was cut by 2 bases and J by 8 bases, with 12 bases left in between. CDR1 is MGHDK and CDR2 is SYGVNS in the germline V gene. The length of the CDR3 is 14 residues. CDR3 residues: CASSEIGGKEKLFF. CDR3 sequence (DNA): TGTGCCAGCAGTGAAATAGGGGGGAAAGAAAAACTGTTTTTT. The full variable domain, its missing parts supplied by reference TRBV25-1 and TRBJ1-4, is EADIYQTPRYLVIGTGKKITLECSQTMGHDKMYWYQQDPGMELHLIHYSYGVNSTEKGDLSSESTVSRIRTEHFPLTLESARPSHTSQYLCASSEIGGKEKLFFGSGTQLSVL.

This clonotype showed up just a few times. The chain has TRBV5-6 and TRBJ2-3, with TRBD2 matching over 7 bases. There are 15 residues in the CDR3. J lost 0 bases, V lost 0 bases, and 1 base had no gene match. The germline V gene encodes CDR1 SGHDT and CDR2 YYEEEE. CDR3 protein: CASSLGRESTDTQYF. CDR3 nucleotide sequence: TGTGCCAGCAGCTTGGGGCGGGAGAGCACAGATACGCAGTATTTT. The whole variable domain, remainder taken from reference TRBV5-6 and TRBJ2-3, is DAGVTQSPTHLIKTRGQQVTLRCSPKSGHDTVSWYQQALGQGPQFIFQYYEEEERQRGNFPDRFSGHQFPNYSSELNVNALLLGDSALYLCASSLGRESTDTQYFGPGTRLTVL.

V and J are TRBV4-2 and TRBJ1-6; D remains unclear. Trimming pared 0 bases from V and 0 bases from J, leaving 9 bases between. The CDR3 spans 17 residues. Germline CDR1 and CDR2: LGHNA and YNFKEQ. CDR3 nucleotides: TGTGCCAGCAGCCAAGATCCGGTGAGCTCCTATAATTCACCCCTCCACTTT. Translation: CASSQDPVSSYNSPLHF.

This clonotype came up a few times. The chain has TRBV6-2 or TRBV6-3 and TRBJ2-7; no clear D gene. Looked up from germline, CDR1 is MNHEY and CDR2 is SVGEGT. V lost 4 bases, J lost 5 bases, and 9 bases lay in between. The CDR3 extends over 12 amino acids. The CDR3 DNA follows: TGTGCCAGCAGTTTTCTAGGTCACGAGCAGTACTTC. Its protein product is CASSFLGHEQYF.

The gene calls are TRBV7-6 and TRBJ1-1, with D uncertain. V lost 3 bases and J 6 bases, leaving 23 bases between the germline ends. The CDR3 contains 17 residues. Germline CDR1 reads SGHVS; CDR2 reads FNYEAQ. The CDR3 nucleotides read TGTGCCAGCAGCTTCGCCCCCGAACAGTTAATGGGCTCTGAAGCTTTCTTT. As protein: CASSFAPEQLMGSEAFF.

Only a few counts were recorded for this clonotype. This sequence joins TRBV28 and TRBJ2-7, with unresolved D. Germline V CDR1 and CDR2: MDHEN, SYDVKM. Trimming took off 2 bases at V and 7 bases at J, with 9 bases between the two ends. The CDR3 spans 12 residues. CDR3 amino acids: CASSLAEGEQYF. The CDR3 DNA sequence: TGTGCCAGCAGTTTAGCTGAAGGGGAGCAGTACTTC.

This clonotype turned up a few times. The chain links TRBV5-1 to TRBJ1-2; 8 bases line up with TRBD1. Germline V gene data show CDR1 as SGHRS and CDR2 as YFSETQ. The CDR3 length is 13 residues. The V gene end was trimmed by 5 bases and the J gene end by 6 bases; junction bases not matched to a gene: 6. CDR3 protein: CASSHGQGDGYTF. DNA for the CDR3: TGCGCCAGCAGTCATGGACAGGGCGATGGCTACACCTTC.

The chain carries TRBV9 and TRBJ2-3; 7 bases fit TRBD2. The CDR3 extends over 15 amino acids. The V gene's germline CDR1 is SGDLS and CDR2 YYNGEE. The ends lost 0 bases at V and 2 bases at J; junction bases unmatched: 3. CDR3 nucleotide sequence: TGTGCCAGCAGCGTAGGGGCGGGGGTCACAGATACGCAGTATTTT. Translated, it gives CASSVGAGVTDTQYF.

For the CDR3, the DNA is TGTGCCAGCAGCTTGGAAGAATACGAGCAGTACTTC. Its translation is CASSLEEYEQYF. The genes are TRBV5-5 and TRBJ2-7; D is unresolved. V lost 0 bases and J lost 4, with 5 bases in between. Germline V gene sequence: CDR1 SGHKS, CDR2 YYEKEE (reference sequence). This CDR3 spans 12 amino acids.

This chain's CDR3 is CASSEDGTGWTNYGYTF. The CDR3 DNA is TGTGCCAGCAGTGAAGACGGAACGGGATGGACTAACTATGGCTACACCTTC. The rearrangement joins TRBV2 to TRBJ1-2, with D unresolved. V lost 1 base and J lost 0, with 15 bases in between. Germline CDR1 and CDR2: SNHLY and FYNNEI. The CDR3 covers 17 residues. The full variable domain, in which reference TRBV2 and TRBJ1-2 provide the parts outside the CDR3, is EPEVTQTPSHQVTQMGQEVILRCVPISNHLYFYWYRQILGQKVEFLVSFYNNEISEKSEIFDDQFSVERPDGSNFTLKIRSTKLEDSAMYFCASSEDGTGWTNYGYTFGSGTRLTVV.

As to this clonotype: One end of the junction does not line up with germline, which may come from a read error. The rearrangement links TRBV28 to TRBJ1-5; tentative D call: TRBD1 (6 bases). The CDR3 sequence is 12 residues long. The germline V gene has CDR1 MDHEN and CDR2 SYDVKM. In DNA form, the CDR3 reads TGTGCCAGCAGTTGGTTAGCGGGGGGGCCGTATTTT. Translation gives CASSWLAGGPYF.

The gene calls are TRBV12-3 or TRBV12-4 and TRBJ1-2; D is possibly TRBD1 (6 bases). With 9 bases removed from V and 2 bases from J, the gap between germline ends came to 16 bases. The CDR3 contains 14 residues. This chain's CDR3 is CASRRQEKNYGYTF. The CDR3 region has the DNA TGTGCCAGTAGGAGACAGGAGAAAAACTATGGCTACACCTTC.

The chain is built from TRBV20-1 and TRBJ1-5; perhaps TRBD1 as D (5 bases). There are 15 residues in the CDR3. The germline V gene encodes CDR1 DFQATT and CDR2 SNEGSKA (reference sequence). The V end was cut by 6 bases, the J end by 2 bases, with 17 bases between. CDR3 coding DNA: TGCAGTGCCTACGAGGCGGGGCAGGGCAATCAGCCCCAGCATTTT. It codes for CSAYEAGQGNQPQHF.

The rearrangement joins TRBV7-9 to TRBJ2-5; D remains unclear. The CDR3 length is 14 residues. Trimming took 4 bases from V and 4 from J, leaving 13 bases between them. Germline assignment: CDR1 SEHNR and CDR2 FQNEAQ (reference sequence). CDR3 sequence reads: CASSSRNRRETQYF. CDR3 coding DNA: TGTGCCAGCAGCTCTCGGAACCGGCGAGAGACCCAGTACTTC.

There are a few counts of this clonotype. This sequence joins TRBV29-1 and TRBJ2-5; D possibly corresponds to TRBD2 (5 bases). The CDR3 is 13 amino acids. The germline CDR1 and CDR2 sequences are SQVTM and ANQGSEA. V shed 7 bases and J shed 1 base, with 13 bases lying between them. CDR3: CSAQGEGQETQYF. CDR3 bases: TGCAGCGCCCAAGGAGAGGGCCAAGAGACCCAGTACTTC.

The V and J genes are TRBV9 and TRBJ2-1, with TRBD1 matching 8 bases. Germline V gene lookup returns CDR1 SGDLS and CDR2 YYNGEE. The CDR3 has 15 residues. Trimming removed 3 bases from V and 7 bases from J; junction bases left unmatched: 9. The CDR3 reads CASSAGQGRGNEQFF. In DNA, the CDR3 is TGTGCCAGCAGCGCTGGACAGGGCAGAGGGAATGAGCAGTTCTTC.

This clonotype showed up just a few times. The rearrangement joins TRBV28 to TRBJ2-7, with TRBD1 matching over 7 bases. The germline CDR1 and CDR2 sequences are MDHEN and SYDVKM. V gave up 6 bases and J gave up 2 bases; unmatched junction bases: 16. The CDR3 totals 17 residues. CDR3 sequence: CASSPTGSVWFTYEQYF. As DNA, the CDR3 is TGTGCCAGCAGCCCGACAGGGTCAGTTTGGTTTACCTACGAGCAGTACTTC.

The chain carries TRBV20-1 and TRBJ2-3; D unresolved. Trimming removed 5 bases from V and 0 bases from J, with 12 bases in between. The germline V gene encodes CDR1 DFQATT and CDR2 SNEGSKA (reference sequence). This CDR3 has 14 amino acids. In DNA form, the CDR3 reads TGCAGTGCTGGTGGCGGATTCAGCACAGATACGCAGTATTTT. Encoded protein: CSAGGGFSTDTQYF.

This clonotype was seen a few times. This chain connects TRBV15 to TRBJ2-1; the D gene is possibly TRBD2 (7 bases). The germline gives CDR1 LNHNV, CDR2 YYDKDF (reference sequence). This CDR3 is built from 16 residues. The germline V and J ends were trimmed by 0 bases and 5 bases, with 14 bases remaining between them. The chain's CDR3 is CATSREGAGAHNEQFF. In DNA, the CDR3 is TGTGCCACCAGCAGAGAGGGCGCGGGGGCTCACAATGAGCAGTTCTTC.

This clonotype was seen a handful of times. The CDR3 DNA follows: TGCGCCAGCAGCCACCCTCTGCGGGGAGCGGGGACTAGCGGGGAGGAAAGCTCCTACAATGAGCAGTTCTTC. It yields the protein CASSHPLRGAGTSGEESSYNEQFF. This sequence joins TRBV5-1 and TRBJ2-1, with 13 bases aligning to TRBD2. J gave up 0 bases and V 4 bases, and 25 bases lay outside the gene matches. This CDR3 comprises 24 residues. Germline values: CDR1 SGHRS, CDR2 YFSETQ.

The V gene is TRBV6-6, the J gene TRBJ2-5, with D maybe TRBD1 (6 bases). Trimming took 2 bases from V and 5 from J, leaving 18 bases between them. From germline, CDR1 is MNHNY and CDR2 SVGAGI (reference sequence). The CDR3 contains 16 residues. CDR3 sequence reads: CASSYRTVQGGETQYF. CDR3 DNA: TGTGCCAGCAGTTACCGGACAGTCCAAGGCGGGGAGACCCAGTACTTC.

The chain is built from TRBV7-2 and TRBJ2-1; perhaps D is TRBD1 or TRBD2 (5 bases each). This CDR3 spans 13 amino acids. Looked up from germline, CDR1 is SGHTA and CDR2 is FQGNSA. The V and J ends lost 3 bases and 11 bases respectively, with 14 bases between them. The CDR3: CASSFRGVGKQFF. CDR3 nucleotides: TGTGCCAGCAGCTTTAGGGGAGTGGGTAAGCAGTTCTTC.

This clonotype occurred a few times. CDR3 region: CASGNRGFLSYEQYF. In nucleotides, the CDR3 is TGTGCTAGTGGTAACCGGGGTTTTCTTTCCTACGAGCAGTACTTC. The rearrangement joins TRBV12-5 to TRBJ2-7; the D gene is possibly TRBD2 (5 bases). There are 15 residues in the CDR3. The germline gives CDR1 LGHNT, CDR2 FRNRAP. Trimming took 5 bases from V and 1 from J, leaving 15 bases between them.

This clonotype has a single count. The chain carries TRBV11-1 and TRBJ2-5; TRBD2 is a possible D gene (5 bases). The DNA end is a closer match to TRBJ2-7, so the J assignment may be wrong. This CDR3 comprises 12 residues. Germline CDR1 SGHAT, CDR2 FQDESV (reference sequence). CDR3 loop: CASRTTAGEQYF. The CDR3 coding sequence is TGTGCCAGCAGAACTACGGCGGGCGAGCAGTACTTC.

The chain uses TRBV7-2 and TRBJ2-1; tentative D call: TRBD2 (5 bases). This CDR3 contains 15 residues. Germline-derived CDR1 and CDR2 are SGHTA and FQGNSA. V shed 0 bases and J shed 5 bases, with 11 bases lying between them. The CDR3 spells CASSLASSENNEQFF. CDR3 nucleotides: TGTGCCAGCAGCTTAGCTAGTAGCGAGAACAATGAGCAGTTCTTC.